This note documents a single T cell receptor beta chain sequence. This sample was included in a study of blood T cell repertoires in COVID-19. Study context: Acute and convalescent COVID-19 samples came from the United States, Italy and Spain.

Original methodology: Amplifying reference gene primers gave estimates of nucleated cell counts. TCRdb keeps only in-frame clones here, not all; method: immunoSEQ multiplex PCR. Clonal size and the V and J genes are those of that table, whereas D and trimming came from the DNA. The sample includes 150,000 to 200,000 clones, about 85% of them seen just once. Sequencing was performed on peripheral blood. This receptor was identified in an older woman with acute or convalescent COVID-19.

The CDR3: CASRRRDRVSLETQYF. The CDR3 DNA reads as TGTGCCAGCAGACGCCGGGACAGGGTTTCTCTAGAGACCCAGTACTTC. The V and J genes are TRBV6-6 and TRBJ2-5, with 9 bases fitting TRBD1. There are 16 residues in the CDR3. The germline V gene encodes CDR1 MNHNY and CDR2 SVGAGI (reference sequence). V lost 6 bases and J lost 4; bases outside the gene matches: 12.